This is a list of T cell receptor beta chains from one sample in a study of T-cell memory formation after mild COVID-19. In TCRdb, the 5' RACE reads were re-called with MiXCR into one record per CDR3 protein. The sample gives around 340,000 distinct CDR3 sequences, roughly 15% of which show up once; 20% to 25% is in the top ten. The specimen was PBMCs or a T cell subset sorted from them (not recorded which). The receptors here all came from a man between 18 and 35 years old who had mild COVID-19 (a few samples of this study predate the infection). Cell type and time point are not known. Both conserved end residues are part of each CDR3. Each record gives: V gene, D gene, J gene, CDR3 protein. D genes are given only for firm matches.

v_call: TRBV19
d_call: TRBD2
j_call: TRBJ2-1
cdr3_aa: CASGGGFNEQFF

v_call: TRBV7-2
d_call: -
j_call: TRBJ1-3
cdr3_aa: CASSSTSAAGNTIYF

v_call: TRBV7-9
d_call: TRBD1
j_call: TRBJ1-2
cdr3_aa: CASSSWTGNYGYTF

v_call: TRBV10-1
d_call: -
j_call: TRBJ2-6
cdr3_aa: CASSEAGANVLTF

v_call: TRBV11-3
d_call: TRBD2
j_call: TRBJ2-1
cdr3_aa: CASSRRALAGGVDEQFF

v_call: TRBV20-1
d_call: -
j_call: TRBJ2-7
cdr3_aa: CSARGQQPGEQYF

v_call: TRBV29-1
d_call: TRBD1
j_call: TRBJ2-1
cdr3_aa: CSVDRQGANNEQFF

v_call: TRBV11-2
d_call: -
j_call: TRBJ1-6
cdr3_aa: CASSPTRGALGSPLHF

v_call: TRBV7-8
d_call: TRBD1
j_call: TRBJ1-6
cdr3_aa: CASSPGQGINSPLHF

v_call: TRBV20-1
d_call: -
j_call: TRBJ2-5
cdr3_aa: CSARDYETQYF

v_call: TRBV5-1
d_call: -
j_call: TRBJ1-2
cdr3_aa: CASSFPEGAPLYGYTF

v_call: TRBV5-1
d_call: -
j_call: TRBJ2-3
cdr3_aa: CASSLWPGPDTQYF

v_call: TRBV20-1
d_call: -
j_call: TRBJ1-6
cdr3_aa: CSASLSEGPHSPLHF

v_call: TRBV6-5
d_call: -
j_call: TRBJ2-5
cdr3_aa: CASSLAATYQETQYF

v_call: TRBV4-1
d_call: TRBD2
j_call: TRBJ2-7
cdr3_aa: CASSQVLAGAPYEQYF

v_call: TRBV4-1
d_call: -
j_call: TRBJ2-5
cdr3_aa: CASSQDLVGERETQYF

v_call: TRBV4-3
d_call: -
j_call: TRBJ1-1
cdr3_aa: CASSQDLAGTEAFF

v_call: TRBV5-5
d_call: -
j_call: TRBJ2-6
cdr3_aa: CASSPTPLIANVLTF

v_call: TRBV6-2/TRBV6-3
d_call: TRBD1
j_call: TRBJ2-3
cdr3_aa: CASSYPRTGEDTQYF

v_call: TRBV5-1
d_call: TRBD2
j_call: TRBJ2-3
cdr3_aa: CASSLTSDGYTQYF

v_call: TRBV6-6
d_call: TRBD2
j_call: TRBJ2-5
cdr3_aa: CASSYSRERGAETQYF

v_call: TRBV13
d_call: -
j_call: TRBJ2-1
cdr3_aa: CASSLGPDSYNEQFF

v_call: TRBV4-1
d_call: -
j_call: TRBJ2-3
cdr3_aa: CASSQRETTDTQYF

v_call: TRBV6-4
d_call: TRBD2
j_call: TRBJ2-3
cdr3_aa: CASSPSGASFFDTQYF